This T cell receptor (beta chain) originates from a study of cytomegalovirus exposure and HLA in healthy donors. Primers for the PCR totalled 60 Vbeta and 13 Jbeta. Some clones are missing from TCRdb's copy, which holds only in-frame ones; the method was immunoSEQ multiplex PCR. The profile shows some 130,000 clones, 79% of them singletons. Sequenced sample: PBMCs. The sequence derives from a man aged 35-49 years in good health and CMV-seropositive.

The CDR3 reads CASFPGRRDEAFF. The CDR3, as DNA: TGTGCCAGTTTTCCAGGCCGACGGGATGAAGCTTTCTTT. The V call is TRBV19, the J call TRBJ1-1; D gene uncertain. The germline V and J ends were trimmed by 8 bases and 7 bases, with 17 bases remaining between them. The CDR3 is made up of 13 amino acids. Germline assignment: CDR1 LNHDA and CDR2 SQIVND (reference sequence).